One sample yielded the 28 T cell receptor beta chains listed below, sequenced in a study of shared clonotypes between healthy human individuals. Libraries were prepared by immunoSEQ multiplex PCR; TCRdb keeps only in-frame clonotypes and omits some of them. The data show around 440,000 clones, with around 77% seen just once and more than 10% held by the top ten. The sequencing sample was made of PBMCs. The receptors derive from a woman aged 35 to 49 in good health. Some clones in this sample may be carry-over from other donors' samples.

This clone was observed a single time. This likely reflects a read error, since a far larger clone is one base away. The rearrangement links TRBV27 to TRBJ2-7; TRBD1 is a possible D gene (6 bases). The CDR3 is 13 amino acids. CDR1 is MNHEY, CDR2 SMNVEV, per germline (reference sequence). The CDR3 region has the DNA TGTGCCAGCAGCAGAGGGACAACCTACGAGAAGTACTTC. It is translated as CASSRGTTYEKYF.

This chain joins TRBV6-6 and TRBJ1-2; D uncertain. The CDR3 has 14 residues. Germline CDR1 MNHNY, CDR2 SVGAGI (reference sequence). Trimming cost V 8 bases and J 4 bases, with 17 bases left between them. The CDR3 reads CASAPQRDSYGYTF. The CDR3 DNA follows: TGTGCCAGCGCCCCCCAGAGGGATAGCTATGGCTACACCTTC.

The CDR3 here is CASSGVPTTRDEQYF. DNA for the CDR3: TGTGCCAGCAGCGGAGTGCCAACCACTAGGGACGAGCAGTACTTC. The chain has TRBV9 and TRBJ2-7; TRBD2 might be the D (5 bases). The CDR3 covers 15 residues. Trimming cost V 3 bases and J 5 bases, with 18 bases left between them. Germline V gene lookup returns CDR1 SGDLS and CDR2 YYNGEE.

Comment on this clone: This is likely a read error, given that the CDR3 carries no conserved phenylalanine or tryptophan at its end. The chain joins TRBV7-6 to TRBJ1-1; TRBD1 aligns across 9 bases. V was clipped by 6 bases and J by 3 bases; unmatched bases: 11. This CDR3 comprises 16 residues. The germline V gene has CDR1 SGHVS and CDR2 FNYEAQ. CDR3 in DNA: TGTGCCAGCAGTGCTACAGGGGGCCTTTTGGACACTGAAGCTTTCCTT. Its protein product is CASSATGGLLDTEAFL.

The chain carries TRBV18 and TRBJ2-7; a possible D gene is TRBD1 (6 bases). CDR3 length equals 14 residues. In germline, CDR1 is KGHSH, CDR2 LQKENI. V lost 2 bases and J 3 bases, leaving 11 bases between the germline ends. CDR3 bases: TGTGCCAGCTCACCAACAGGGTGGGACTACGAGCAGTACTTC. Translation gives CASSPTGWDYEQYF.

The chain recombines TRBV2 with TRBJ2-7; the D gene could be TRBD1 or TRBD2 (5 bases each). V shed 6 bases and J shed 0 bases, with 9 bases lying between them. This CDR3 spans 13 amino acids. CDR1 and CDR2 from the germline V gene are SNHLY and FYNNEI. CDR3 in DNA: TGTGCCAGCAGGAAGGGGAGCTCCTACGAGCAGTACTTC. Amino acids: CASRKGSSYEQYF.

The rearrangement uses TRBV27 and TRBJ2-5, with 10 bases fitting TRBD1. Per the germline V gene, CDR1 is MNHEY and CDR2 is SMNVEV (reference sequence). V lost 5 bases and J lost 5; bases outside the gene matches: 8. The CDR3 is 15 residues long. This CDR3 reads CASSDRQGAGETQYF. DNA of the CDR3: TGTGCCAGCAGTGATCGACAGGGGGCAGGGGAGACCCAGTACTTC.

The chain uses TRBV7-2 and TRBJ2-3, with D perhaps TRBD2 (6 bases). V was shortened by 5 bases and J by 4 bases, with 16 bases between the two germline ends. The CDR3 consists of 15 residues. Germline-derived CDR1 and CDR2 are SGHTA and FQGNSA. CDR3 protein: CASSPAGGLADTQYF. DNA of the CDR3: TGTGCCAGCAGCCCCGCCGGAGGGCTGGCAGATACGCAGTATTTT.

The J gene is TRBJ1-1, the V gene TRBV5-6; D may be TRBD1 (5 bases). Germline CDR1 and CDR2: SGHDT and YYEEEE. Trimming pared 4 bases from V and 6 bases from J, leaving 25 bases between. The CDR3 is made up of 17 amino acids. The CDR3 protein is CASSEIGGPGRVSEAFF. CDR3 sequence (DNA): TGTGCCAGCAGCGAAATTGGGGGACCGGGCAGGGTGTCTGAAGCTTTCTTT.

A note on this clone: A much larger clonotype is one base distant, so this may be a read error. The chain combines TRBV9 with TRBJ2-6; the D is unclear. This CDR3 is built from 17 residues. Germline V gene lookup returns CDR1 SGDLS and CDR2 YYNGEE. In nucleotides, the CDR3 is TGTGCCAACAGCGTAGGTCACAATCCCTCTGGGGCCAACGTCCTGACTTTC. Translation gives CANSVGHNPSGANVLTF.

V usage is TRBV5-1 and J usage is TRBJ2-7, with TRBD2 matching 12 bases. The CDR3 is 15 residues long. The V and J ends lost 4 bases and 3 bases, in that order; junction bases with no gene match: 5. Germline CDR1 and CDR2: SGHRS and YFSETQ. CDR3 protein: CASSPGLAGYYEQYF. For the CDR3, the DNA is TGCGCCAGCAGCCCCGGACTAGCGGGATACTACGAGCAGTACTTC.

Points on this clone: Given a far larger clone just one base away, this is likely a sequencing read error. The chain has TRBV5-1 and TRBJ1-5; the D is unclear. The CDR3 loop spans 19 amino acids. Germline lookup yields CDR1 SGHRS and CDR2 YFSETQ. The V end lost 4 bases, the J end lost 0 bases, and 23 bases lay between the germline ends. The CDR3 nucleotides read TGCGCCAGCAGCCCTCCCCAGGCCCGACTCGAACATAGCAATCAGCCCCAGCATTTT. Its protein product is CASSPPQARLEHSNQPQHF.

The CDR3 DNA follows: TGTGCCAGCAGCCCTCGCGGAGGCACTGAAGCTTTCTTT. It yields the protein CASSPRGGTEAFF. The chain employs TRBV6-1 and TRBJ1-1; D is ambiguous. This CDR3 has 13 residues. Trimming pared 6 bases from V and 4 bases from J, leaving 12 bases between. Germline lookup yields CDR1 MNHNS and CDR2 SASEGT.

V and J are TRBV29-1 and TRBJ1-2; no clear D. V was pared by 2 bases and J by 4 bases, with 5 bases between. The CDR3 sequence is 11 residues long. The germline gives CDR1 SQVTM, CDR2 ANQGSEA. The CDR3 DNA reads as TGCAGCGTTGAATTTAGCTATGGCTACACCTTC. Translation gives CSVEFSYGYTF. The entire variable domain, with the rest obtained from reference TRBV29-1 and TRBJ1-2, is as follows: SAVISQKPSRDICQRGTSLTIQCQVDSQVTMMFWYRQQPGQSLTLIATANQGSEATYESGFVIDKFPISRPNLTFSTLTVSNMSPEDSSIYLCSVEFSYGYTFGSGTRLTVV.

This chain connects TRBV30 to TRBJ1-5; no clear D. Trimming cost V 0 bases and J 0 bases, with 15 bases left between them. The CDR3 is 17 amino acids. CDR1 GTSNPN and CDR2 SVGIG come from the germline V gene (reference sequence). CDR3 DNA: TGTGCCTGGAGTGTAAAATGGCTCTCCTATAGCAATCAGCCCCAGCATTTT. Encoded protein: CAWSVKWLSYSNQPQHF.

The J gene is TRBJ2-7, the V gene TRBV5-7, with D unclear. TRBV5-7 is marked as an open reading frame, function uncertain. CDR3 length equals 13 residues. V dropped 4 bases and J dropped 0 bases, with 8 bases sitting between them. The chain's CDR3 is CASSTLFSYEQYF. The CDR3 DNA is TGTGCCAGCAGCACCCTCTTCTCCTACGAGCAGTACTTC.

This chain connects TRBV2 to TRBJ2-3, with TRBD2 matching over 11 bases. Germline CDR1 SNHLY, CDR2 FYNNEI. V gave up 7 bases and J gave up 7 bases; unmatched junction bases: 7. The CDR3 is 14 residues long. This chain's CDR3 is CASMPGLAVYTQYF. In DNA form, the CDR3 reads TGTGCCAGCATGCCGGGACTAGCGGTATATACGCAGTATTTT.

Comment on this clone: This may be a read error, as it is one base from a much larger clone. The chain couples TRBV25-1 to TRBJ2-5, with 9 bases fitting TRBD1. The V segment lost 4 bases and the J segment 0 bases; nucleotides outside the gene matches: 6. This CDR3 contains 16 residues. CDR1 MGHDK and CDR2 SYGVNS come from the germline V gene. The CDR3 nucleotides read TGTGCCAGCAGTGTGTCCGGGACAGGGTACCAAGAGACCCAGTACTTC. Translating it yields CASSVSGTGYQETQYF.

This clone occurred once. This chain links TRBV2 with TRBJ2-7, with 8 bases fitting TRBD1. The CDR3 loop spans 15 amino acids. Unmatched junction bases numbered 15, after V lost 8 bases and J lost 6 bases. CDR1 and CDR2 (germline): SNHLY, FYNNEI. The CDR3 region is CASSYRGQGNSEQYF. The CDR3, as DNA: TGTGCCAGCTCCTACCGAGGACAGGGTAATAGCGAGCAGTACTTC. Variable domain in full (rest from reference TRBV2 and TRBJ2-7): EPEVTQTPSHQVTQMGQEVILRCVPISNHLYFYWYRQILGQKVEFLVSFYNNEISEKSEIFDDQFSVERPDGSNFTLKIRSTKLEDSAMYFCASSYRGQGNSEQYFGPGTRLTVT.

The sample holds a few counts of this clone. This chain uses TRBV4-2 with TRBJ2-7, with D possibly TRBD2 on 6 matching bases. This CDR3 is built from 17 residues. Germline V gives CDR1 LGHNA, CDR2 YNFKEQ. Trimming pared 1 base from V and 4 bases from J, leaving 20 bases between. Written as DNA, the CDR3 is TGTGCCAGCAGCCAAGTGGGGGGAGCGGGTGAGGATTACGAGCAGTACTTC. Encoded protein: CASSQVGGAGEDYEQYF.

This clone was detected a few times. This chain joins TRBV2 and TRBJ1-1; 7 nucleotides match TRBD1. Per germline, CDR1 SNHLY and CDR2 FYNNEI. This CDR3 comprises 15 residues. The junction had 8 bases not matched to a gene; V was cut back by 6 bases and J by 1 base. CDR3 nucleotide sequence: TGTGCCAGCAGCTTGGGACAGATCAAGAACACTGAAGCTTTCTTT. Protein product: CASSLGQIKNTEAFF.

This clone has just a few counts. This chain uses TRBV28 with TRBJ2-3, with D possibly TRBD2 on 5 matching bases. The ends were cut back, 8 bases at V and 4 bases at J, with 16 bases in the middle. The CDR3 is made up of 14 amino acids. CDR1 and CDR2 (germline): MDHEN, SYDVKM. The CDR3 spells CASVRHGVADTQYF. CDR3 DNA: TGTGCCAGCGTCCGTCACGGGGTGGCAGATACGCAGTATTTT. The entire variable domain, with the rest obtained from reference TRBV28 and TRBJ2-3, is as follows: DVKVTQSSRYLVKRTGEKVFLECVQDMDHENMFWYRQDPGLGLRLIYFSYDVKMKEKGDIPEGYSVSREKKERFSLILESASTNQTSMYLCASVRHGVADTQYFGPGTRLTVL.

Only one count was recorded for this clone. The chain recombines TRBV15 with TRBJ2-7; tentatively, D is TRBD1 (5 bases). The ends were cut back, 1 base at V and 7 bases at J, with 14 bases in the middle. Germline loops: CDR1 LNHNV, CDR2 YYDKDF (reference sequence). The CDR3 contains 14 residues. The CDR3 here is CATSRGVRAREQYF. DNA of the CDR3: TGTGCCACCAGCAGAGGTGTCAGGGCTCGGGAGCAGTACTTC.

This clone was seen a single time. The chain uses TRBV25-1 and TRBJ1-5; the match to TRBD1 covers 11 bases. V shed 6 bases and J 7 bases; nucleotides not matched to a gene: 8. The CDR3 length is 15 residues. Germline loops: CDR1 MGHDK, CDR2 SYGVNS. The chain's CDR3 is CASSQTGTGGQPQHF. The CDR3 region has the DNA TGTGCCAGCAGCCAAACAGGGACAGGGGGACAGCCCCAGCATTTT. Variable domain in full (rest from reference TRBV25-1 and TRBJ1-5): EADIYQTPRYLVIGTGKKITLECSQTMGHDKMYWYQQDPGMELHLIHYSYGVNSTEKGDLSSESTVSRIRTEHFPLTLESARPSHTSQYLCASSQTGTGGQPQHFGDGTRLSIL.

In this sample, this clone turned up many times. This chain connects TRBV5-4 to TRBJ1-2; TRBD1 agrees at 8 bases. J lost 8 bases, V lost 4 bases, and 7 bases had no gene match. The CDR3 loop spans 13 amino acids. CDR1 and CDR2 from the germline V gene are SGHNT and YYREEE (reference sequence). Here the CDR3 reads CASSPDRDRGYTF. In DNA form, the CDR3 reads TGTGCCAGCAGCCCAGACCGGGACAGGGGCTACACCTTC. The variable domain in full, completed from reference TRBV5-4 and TRBJ1-2, reads ETGVTQSPTHLIKTRGQQVTLRCSSQSGHNTVSWYQQALGQGPQFIFQYYREEENGRGNFPPRFSGLQFPNYSSELNVNALELDDSALYLCASSPDRDRGYTFGSGTRLTVV.

The chain links TRBV28 to TRBJ2-4, with a weak D call TRBD2 (5 bases). The germline V gene encodes CDR1 MDHEN and CDR2 SYDVKM. Trimming stripped 8 bases from V and 0 bases from J, with 17 bases between. The CDR3 has 16 residues. For the CDR3, the DNA is TGTGCCAGCTTCCCGGGCCGGGAAATAGCCAAAAACATTCAGTACTTC. It encodes CASFPGREIAKNIQYF.

The chain uses TRBV9 and TRBJ2-3; perhaps TRBD2 as D (6 bases). The CDR3 has 14 amino acids. Trimming shortened V by 3 bases and J by 0 bases, and 8 bases separated the two germline ends. CDR1 and CDR2 from the germline V gene are SGDLS and YYNGEE. Here the CDR3 DNA reads TGTGCCAGCAGCGGGGGGGTTAGCACAGATACGCAGTATTTT. Translated: CASSGGVSTDTQYF.

The J gene is TRBJ2-5, the V gene TRBV7-2, with TRBD2 identical over 14 bases. Looked up from germline, CDR1 is SGHTA and CDR2 is FQGNSA. The CDR3 runs to 18 residues. Unmatched junction bases numbered 14, after V lost 5 bases and J lost 6 bases. CDR3 sequence: CASSTEGLAGDFGKTQYF. The CDR3 DNA follows: TGTGCCAGCAGCACTGAGGGACTAGCGGGAGACTTTGGAAAGACCCAGTACTTC. The full variable domain, rest sourced from reference TRBV7-2 and TRBJ2-5, is GAGVSQSPSNKVTEKGKDVELRCDPISGHTALYWYRQSLGQGLEFLIYFQGNSAPDKSGLPSDRFSAERTGGSVSTLTIQRTQQEDSAVYLCASSTEGLAGDFGKTQYFGPGTRLLVL.